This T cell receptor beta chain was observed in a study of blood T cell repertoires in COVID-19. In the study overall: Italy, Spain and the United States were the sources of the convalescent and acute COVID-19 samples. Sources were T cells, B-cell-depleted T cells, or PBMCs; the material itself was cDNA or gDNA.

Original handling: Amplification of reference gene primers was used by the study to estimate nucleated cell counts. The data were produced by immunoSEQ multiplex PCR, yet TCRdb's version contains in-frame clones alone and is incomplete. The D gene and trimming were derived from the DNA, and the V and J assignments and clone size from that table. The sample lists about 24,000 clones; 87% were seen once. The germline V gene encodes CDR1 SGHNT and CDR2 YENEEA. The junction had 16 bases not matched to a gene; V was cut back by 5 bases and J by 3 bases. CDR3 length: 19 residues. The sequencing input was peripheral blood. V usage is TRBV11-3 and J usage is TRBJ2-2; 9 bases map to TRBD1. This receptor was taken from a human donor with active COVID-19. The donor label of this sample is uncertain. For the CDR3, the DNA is TGTGCCAGCAGCGCAGCCCGAGGGGGGACAGGGTTGGACACCGGGGAGCTGTTTTTT. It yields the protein CASSAARGGTGLDTGELFF.